What follows are 28 T cell receptor beta chains derived from one specimen sequenced in a study of T cells in Graves' hyperthyroidism and ophthalmopathy. The investigators amplified TCR beta CDR3 regions from RNA transcripts. With the HTBI primer set, the TCR CDR3 went through a first round of RT-PCR. TCRdb reprocessed the multiplex PCR reads with MiXCR, giving one entry per CDR3 protein. This table has about 360,000 distinct CDR3 sequences, 13% appearing once. Sequenced input: blood. The source of these receptors is a young man with Graves' hyperthyroidism that later progressed to Graves' ophthalmopathy.

Many counts were recorded for this clonotype. V is TRBV6-1 and J is TRBJ1-6; no firm D call. The CDR3 consists of 16 residues. V lost 2 bases, J lost 0 bases, and 8 bases lay in between. The germline V gene has CDR1 MNHNS and CDR2 SASEGT. The CDR3 region is CASSEYVSSYNSPLHF. The CDR3 bases are TGTGCCAGCAGTGAATATGTCAGCTCCTATAATTCACCCCTCCACTTT.

This clonotype showed up many times. V is TRBV28 and J is TRBJ1-6; 8 bases agree with TRBD1. Trimming cost V 11 bases and J 9 bases; bases outside gene matches: 18. CDR1 and CDR2 from the germline V gene are MDHEN and SYDVKM. There are 16 residues in the CDR3. In nucleotides, the CDR3 is TGTGCCGGCAAGGATCGCGACAGGGGTTTTGGTTCACCCCTCCACTTT. Translation gives CAGKDRDRGFGSPLHF.

About this clonotype: A read error may explain this, as a much larger clone is one base away. The rearrangement joins TRBV19 to TRBJ1-1; no reliable D call. In germline, CDR1 is LNHDA, CDR2 SQIVND (reference sequence). The CDR3 extends over 12 amino acids. CDR3: CASTYANTGAFF. CDR3 DNA: TGTGCCAGTACCTACGCGAACACTGGAGCTTTCTTT.

This clonotype was counted at least ten times. The V call is TRBV20-1, the J call TRBJ2-5, with D possibly being TRBD2 (5 bases). Germline CDR1 DFQATT, CDR2 SNEGSKA (reference sequence). The ends were cut back, 1 base at V and 2 bases at J, with 17 bases in the middle. This CDR3 spans 16 amino acids. The CDR3 DNA is TGCAGTGCTAGAGGAGGGTCAGGTGCCCCTCAAGAGACCCAGTACTTC. Protein sequence: CSARGGSGAPQETQYF.

This clonotype has at least ten counts. The chain is built from TRBV2 and TRBJ1-4; 7 bases are a match to TRBD1. Germline-derived CDR1 and CDR2 are SNHLY and FYNNEI. The CDR3 is made up of 15 amino acids. V was pared by 6 bases and J by 3 bases, with 7 bases of the junction left unmatched. DNA for the CDR3: TGTGCCAGCAGGCGACAGGGTCAGGCTAATGAAAAACTGTTTTTT. Translated, it gives CASRRQGQANEKLFF.

This rearrangement joins TRBV6-1 to TRBJ2-7; 7 bases align to TRBD1. Germline CDR1 is MNHNS and CDR2 is SASEGT. J was trimmed by 2 bases and V by 3 bases; bases with no gene match: 4. The CDR3 extends over 14 amino acids. In DNA, the CDR3 is TGTGCCAGCAGTGACCCGGACAGGCCCTACGAGCAGTACTTC. Residues: CASSDPDRPYEQYF.

The table lists this clonotype with a few counts. The J gene is TRBJ2-2, the V gene TRBV25-1, with D possibly being TRBD2 (6 bases). V lost 4 bases to trimming and J lost 0 bases, with 18 bases between them. In germline, CDR1 is MGHDK, CDR2 SYGVNS. The CDR3 is 18 residues long. Here the CDR3 DNA reads TGTGCCAGCAGTGGACTAGGAGGTCTGGGAACGAACACCGGGGAGCTGTTTTTT. Its protein product is CASSGLGGLGTNTGELFF.

This clonotype was counted ten times or more. The rearrangement uses TRBV13 and TRBJ2-5; TRBD1 might be the D (6 bases). The CDR3 runs to 14 residues. V was clipped by 5 bases and J by 3 bases, with 13 bases between them. Germline V gene sequence: CDR1 PRHDT, CDR2 FYEKMQ (reference sequence). The CDR3 reads CASSPMTGEETQYF. CDR3 in DNA: TGTGCCAGCAGCCCCATGACAGGAGAAGAGACCCAGTACTTC.

V usage is TRBV7-3 and J usage is TRBJ2-3, with D tentatively TRBD2 (6 bases). V was pared by 5 bases and J by 6 bases, with 21 bases between. The CDR3 has 16 residues. Looked up from germline, CDR1 is SGHTA and CDR2 is FQGTGA. As DNA, the CDR3 is TGTGCCAGCAGCCCCACGGGAGCCCGGGGATGGGATACGCAGTATTTT. Residues: CASSPTGARGWDTQYF.

V gene TRBV29-1 combines with J gene TRBJ2-2; D may be TRBD1 (6 bases). Germline CDR1 reads SQVTM; CDR2 reads ANQGSEA. This CDR3 is 15 amino acids long. The V end was cut by 7 bases, the J end by 6 bases, with 21 bases between. The CDR3: CSAANGQRGAGELFF. The DNA for the CDR3 is TGCAGCGCCGCGAATGGACAGCGAGGGGCCGGGGAGCTGTTTTTT.

This clonotype was seen repeatedly, ten times or more. V usage is TRBV9 and J usage is TRBJ1-1, with D uncertain. Germline values: CDR1 SGDLS, CDR2 YYNGEE. The CDR3 is 13 amino acids. V was pared by 3 bases and J by 0 bases, with 6 bases between. The CDR3 DNA reads as TGTGCCAGCAGCGAGCCAGTGAACACTGAAGCTTTCTTT. Residues: CASSEPVNTEAFF.

This clonotype was found a few times. The rearrangement links TRBV29-1 to TRBJ2-3; D is perhaps TRBD2 (6 bases). Germline V gene lookup returns CDR1 SQVTM and CDR2 ANQGSEA. The CDR3 is made up of 13 amino acids. Trimming took off 7 bases at V and 3 bases at J, with 14 bases between the two ends. CDR3 bases: TGCAGCGGGCTAGCGAGTGTGACAGATACGCAGTATTTT. This encodes CSGLASVTDTQYF.

This clonotype was detected many times. The V call is TRBV20-1, the J call TRBJ2-7; a weak D match, TRBD1 (6 bases). Germline V CDR1 and CDR2: DFQATT, SNEGSKA (reference sequence). There are 14 residues in the CDR3. Trimming pared 0 bases from V and 3 bases from J, leaving 12 bases between. The CDR3 DNA follows: TGCAGTGCTAGAGATCTGACAGGATACTACGAGCAGTACTTC. Its protein product is CSARDLTGYYEQYF.

The sample holds many counts of this clonotype. The J gene is TRBJ1-1, the V gene TRBV6-5; unclear D gene. Germline V gene lookup returns CDR1 MNHEY and CDR2 SVGAGI. The V gene lost 0 bases and the J gene lost 1 base, with 6 bases spanning the gap. The CDR3 contains 14 residues. CDR3 nucleotides: TGTGCCAGCAGTTACTCTACAGCGAACACTGAAGCTTTCTTT. Translated, it gives CASSYSTANTEAFF.

This clonotype has at least ten counts. The J gene is TRBJ2-3, the V gene TRBV7-2; D ambiguous. The V end was cut by 3 bases, the J end by 3 bases, with 7 bases between. Germline V gives CDR1 SGHTA, CDR2 FQGNSA. This CDR3 contains 13 residues. The DNA of the CDR3 is TGTGCCAGCAGCTTGACGTGGACAGATACGCAGTATTTT. Translation: CASSLTWTDTQYF.

This clonotype was seen more than once but under ten times. This chain links TRBV6-1 with TRBJ1-2, with D possibly matching TRBD1 (5 bases). The CDR3 is 16 residues long. V dropped 5 bases and J dropped 8 bases, with 24 bases sitting between them. Germline CDR1 reads MNHNS; CDR2 reads SASEGT. The chain's CDR3 is CASSSTTPTGPVGYTF. The DNA for the CDR3 is TGTGCCAGCAGTAGTACCACACCAACGGGACCGGTGGGCTACACCTTC.

This clonotype was counted at least ten times. The chain combines TRBV5-1 with TRBJ1-1, with D possibly being TRBD1 (5 bases). Trimming removed 1 base from V and 4 bases from J, with 8 bases in between. CDR3 length: 13 residues. The germline V gene encodes CDR1 SGHRS and CDR2 YFSETQ. CDR3 DNA sequence: TGCGCCAGCAGCTTGAATGGGGGCACTGAAGCTTTCTTT. Its translation: CASSLNGGTEAFF.

This clonotype appeared many times. V gene TRBV12-3 or TRBV12-4 combines with J gene TRBJ1-5, with D maybe TRBD1 (5 bases). This CDR3 spans 15 amino acids. V lost 4 bases, J lost 5 bases, and 15 bases lay in between. The CDR3 DNA reads TGTGCCAGCAGTTCGGGACGGGAAGGGTATCAGCCCCAGCATTTT. Its protein product is CASSSGREGYQPQHF.

This clonotype was detected many times. This chain links TRBV6-1 with TRBJ2-7; TRBD2 matches 8 bases. V dropped 2 bases and J dropped 3; count of bases not matched to a gene: 9. The CDR3 is 16 amino acids. In germline, CDR1 is MNHNS, CDR2 SASEGT. In DNA form, the CDR3 reads TGTGCCAGCAGTGAACGCGGGGGGTCGGTAAGCTACGAGCAGTACTTC. Its translation is CASSERGGSVSYEQYF.

This clonotype has ten or more counts. The chain carries TRBV2 and TRBJ1-5; 10 bases fit TRBD1. The trim removed 4 bases at V and 6 bases at J, leaving 3 bases unmatched. In germline, CDR1 is SNHLY, CDR2 FYNNEI. The CDR3 sequence is 14 residues long. The CDR3 loop reads CASSGTGGGQPQHF. DNA for the CDR3: TGTGCCAGCAGTGGGACAGGGGGAGGTCAGCCCCAGCATTTT.

In its sample, this clonotype was seen many times. The rearrangement joins TRBV11-2 to TRBJ2-1, with 8 positions matching TRBD2. The length of the CDR3 is 18 residues. J gave up 0 bases and V 2 bases, and 9 bases lay outside the gene matches. Germline V gene sequence: CDR1 SGHAT, CDR2 FQNNGV. The CDR3 DNA sequence: TGTGCCAGCAGCTTAAGGGAACTAGCGGCCAGCTCCTACAATGAGCAGTTCTTC. This gives the protein CASSLRELAASSYNEQFF.

This clonotype was observed at least ten times. As DNA, the CDR3 is TGTGCCAGCAGTGAACTGGGATCTTACAATGAGCAGTTCTTC. Protein sequence: CASSELGSYNEQFF. This chain joins TRBV6-1 and TRBJ2-1, with no clear D. CDR1 and CDR2 from the germline V gene are MNHNS and SASEGT. Trimming left V 2 bases short and J 4 bases short, with 9 bases between. The CDR3 covers 14 residues.

This clonotype was recorded a few times. The genes are TRBV20-1 and TRBJ1-6; 7 bases are shared with TRBD1. J lost 6 bases, V lost 6 bases, and 11 bases had no gene match. Per the germline V gene, CDR1 is DFQATT and CDR2 is SNEGSKA (reference sequence). The CDR3 sequence is 15 residues long. Here the CDR3 DNA reads TGCAGTGCACCGGATAAGGGGGCCCTTAATTCACCCCTCCACTTT. Translating it yields CSAPDKGALNSPLHF.

This clonotype was detected ten times or more. V gene TRBV6-1 combines with J gene TRBJ1-4; TRBD1 matches at 7 bases. Per the germline V gene, CDR1 is MNHNS and CDR2 is SASEGT. V lost 6 bases to trimming and J lost 7 bases; unmatched junction nucleotides: 14. The CDR3 runs 16 residues. This CDR3 reads CASSHSLGGWGEKLFF. The DNA for the CDR3 is TGTGCCAGCAGCCATAGCTTAGGGGGCTGGGGTGAAAAACTGTTTTTT.

This clonotype occurred many times. The V gene is TRBV6-1, the J gene TRBJ1-5, with 7 bases lining up with TRBD1. The CDR3 runs to 14 residues. J gave up 4 bases and V 6 bases, and 6 bases lay outside the gene matches. CDR1 is MNHNS and CDR2 is SASEGT in the germline V gene. The CDR3 sequence: CASRPTGTNQPQHF. CDR3 DNA sequence: TGTGCCAGCAGGCCGACAGGGACAAATCAGCCCCAGCATTTT.

The V call is TRBV6-1, the J call TRBJ1-5, with 7 bases aligning to TRBD1. CDR1 and CDR2 from the germline V gene are MNHNS and SASEGT. The CDR3 contains 15 residues. V lost 8 bases to trimming and J lost 6 bases; unmatched junction nucleotides: 13. This CDR3 reads CASSPYRGKGQPQHF. CDR3 sequence (DNA): TGTGCCAGCTCCCCGTACAGGGGCAAGGGTCAGCCCCAGCATTTT.

The chain combines TRBV5-6 with TRBJ2-2; 8 bases match TRBD2. CDR1 and CDR2 (germline): SGHDT, YYEEEE. CDR3 size: 15 residues. The V gene end was trimmed by 5 bases and the J gene end by 3 bases; junction bases not matched to a gene: 6. For the CDR3, the DNA is TGTGCCAGCAGTCCGGGGGGGTTGGACACCGGGGAGCTGTTTTTT. Protein: CASSPGGLDTGELFF.

This clonotype was seen repeatedly, ten times or more. This chain uses TRBV5-5 with TRBJ2-1; D perhaps matches TRBD1 (7 bases). CDR3 length: 12 amino acids. V was pared by 4 bases and J by 8 bases, with 10 bases between. CDR1 and CDR2 (germline): SGHKS, YYEKEE (reference sequence). The CDR3 is CASSIRGDEQFF. Here the CDR3 DNA reads TGTGCCAGCAGCATCAGGGGGGATGAGCAGTTCTTC.